This T cell receptor beta chain was identified in a study of T cell repertoires in ileal Crohn's disease. Notes on the study in general: Clonal expansions were more frequent in active smokers than non-smokers at surgery.

This CDR3 has 15 residues. Looked up from germline, CDR1 is MNHEY and CDR2 is SMNVEV (reference sequence). V gave up 7 bases and J gave up 13 bases; unmatched junction bases: 13. Generated by immunoSEQ multiplex PCR, the TCRdb table keeps only in-frame clones and is missing some. In the table there are 13,000 or so clones, around 85% of which are singletons. Time point specified: inflamed ileum from the surgical specimen. Patients were adults with ileal or ileocolonic Crohn's disease needing resection. With respect to this clone: What it binds is unknown.

This clonotype was sampled from an adult with Crohn's disease. Sequencing was done on a sample of ileal tissue. This chain connects TRBV27 to TRBJ1-6; 10 bases are a match to TRBD1. This chain's CDR3 is CASTQRTGGSAPLHF. The CDR3 DNA sequence: TGTGCCAGCACCCAAAGGACAGGGGGTTCGGCGCCCCTCCACTTT.